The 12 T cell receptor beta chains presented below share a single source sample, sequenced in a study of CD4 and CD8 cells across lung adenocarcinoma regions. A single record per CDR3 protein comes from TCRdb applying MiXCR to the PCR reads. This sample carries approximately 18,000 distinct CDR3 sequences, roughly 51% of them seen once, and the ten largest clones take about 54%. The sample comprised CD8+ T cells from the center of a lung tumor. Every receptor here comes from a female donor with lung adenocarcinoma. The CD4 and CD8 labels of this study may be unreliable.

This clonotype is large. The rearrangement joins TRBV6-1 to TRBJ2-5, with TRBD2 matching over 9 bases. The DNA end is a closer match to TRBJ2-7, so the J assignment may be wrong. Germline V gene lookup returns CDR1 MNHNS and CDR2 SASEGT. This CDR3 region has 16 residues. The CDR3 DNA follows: TGTGCCAGCAGTGAAGGGCCCCTGACTAGCGGCTACGAGCAGTACTTC. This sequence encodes CASSEGPLTSGYEQYF.

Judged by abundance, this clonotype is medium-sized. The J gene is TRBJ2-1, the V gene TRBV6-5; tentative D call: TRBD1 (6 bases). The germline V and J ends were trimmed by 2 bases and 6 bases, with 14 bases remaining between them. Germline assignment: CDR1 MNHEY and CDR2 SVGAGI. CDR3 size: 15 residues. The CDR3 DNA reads TGTGCCAGCAGTTACCGTACCACAGGGAGCAATGAGCAGTTCTTC. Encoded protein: CASSYRTTGSNEQFF.

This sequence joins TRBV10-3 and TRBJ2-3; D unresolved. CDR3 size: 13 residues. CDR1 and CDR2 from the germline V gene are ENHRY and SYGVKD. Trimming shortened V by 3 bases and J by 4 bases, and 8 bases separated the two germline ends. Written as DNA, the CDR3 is TGTGCCATCAGTGACCTAATTTCAGATACGCAGTATTTT. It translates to CAISDLISDTQYF.

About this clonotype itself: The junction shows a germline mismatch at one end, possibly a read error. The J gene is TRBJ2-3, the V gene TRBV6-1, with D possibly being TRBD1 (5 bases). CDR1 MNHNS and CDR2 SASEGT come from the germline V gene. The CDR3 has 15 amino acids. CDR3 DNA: TGTGCCAGCAGCAGAACAGGCCGCGTCTCAGATACGCAGTATTTC. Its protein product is CASSRTGRVSDTQYF.

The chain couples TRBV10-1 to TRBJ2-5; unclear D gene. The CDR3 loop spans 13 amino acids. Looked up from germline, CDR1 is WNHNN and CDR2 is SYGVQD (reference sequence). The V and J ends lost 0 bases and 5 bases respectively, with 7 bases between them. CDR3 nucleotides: TGCGCCAGCAGTGAGTCCCTGGGGGAGACCCAGTACTTC. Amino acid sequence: CASSESLGETQYF.

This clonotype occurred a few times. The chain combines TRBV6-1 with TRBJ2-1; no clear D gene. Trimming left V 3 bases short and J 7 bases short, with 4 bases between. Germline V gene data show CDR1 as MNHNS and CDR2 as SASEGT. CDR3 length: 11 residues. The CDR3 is CASSDWNEQFF. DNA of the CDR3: TGTGCCAGCAGTGACTGGAATGAGCAGTTCTTC.

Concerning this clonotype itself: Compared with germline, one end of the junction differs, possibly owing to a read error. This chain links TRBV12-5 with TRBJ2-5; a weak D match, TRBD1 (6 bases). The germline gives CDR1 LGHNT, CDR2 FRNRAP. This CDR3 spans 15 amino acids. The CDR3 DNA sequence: TGTGCTGGGGGTCCCGGGGCAGGGGTATTGGATACGCAGTACTTT. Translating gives CAGGPGAGVLDTQYF.

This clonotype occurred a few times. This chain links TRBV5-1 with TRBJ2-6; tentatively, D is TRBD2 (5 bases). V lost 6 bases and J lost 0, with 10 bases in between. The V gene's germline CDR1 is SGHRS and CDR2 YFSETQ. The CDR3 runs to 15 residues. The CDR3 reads CASNPGDSGANVLTF. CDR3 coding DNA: TGCGCCAGCAACCCCGGGGACTCTGGGGCCAACGTCCTGACTTTC. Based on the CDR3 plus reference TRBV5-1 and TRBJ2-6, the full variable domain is KAGVTQTPRYLIKTRGQQVTLSCSPISGHRSVSWYQQTPGQGLQFLFEYFSETQRNKGNFPGRFSGRQFSNSRSEMNVSTLELGDSALYLCASNPGDSGANVLTFGAGSRLTVL.

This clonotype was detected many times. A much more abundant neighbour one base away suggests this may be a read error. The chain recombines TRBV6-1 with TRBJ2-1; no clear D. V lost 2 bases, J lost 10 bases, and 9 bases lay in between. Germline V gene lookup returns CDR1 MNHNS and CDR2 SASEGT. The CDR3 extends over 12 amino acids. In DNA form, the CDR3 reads TGTGCCAGCAGTGAACTGACCTACGAGCAGTTCTTC. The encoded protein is CASSELTYEQFF.

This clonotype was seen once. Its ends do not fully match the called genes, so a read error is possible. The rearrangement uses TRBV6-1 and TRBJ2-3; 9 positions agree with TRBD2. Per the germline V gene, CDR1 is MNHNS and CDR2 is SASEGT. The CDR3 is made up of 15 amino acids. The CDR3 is CAGGEGGGGAETQYF. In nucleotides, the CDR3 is TGTGCCGGCGGTGAAGGGGGCGGGGGGGCAGAGACGCAGTATTTT.

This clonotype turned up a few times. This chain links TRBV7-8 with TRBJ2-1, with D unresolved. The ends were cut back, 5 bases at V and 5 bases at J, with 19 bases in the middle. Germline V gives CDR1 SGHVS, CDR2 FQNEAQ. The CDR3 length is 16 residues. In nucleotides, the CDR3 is TGTGCCAGCAGCCAAAGTAGGGAATATAGGGACAATGAGCAGTTCTTC. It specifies CASSQSREYRDNEQFF.

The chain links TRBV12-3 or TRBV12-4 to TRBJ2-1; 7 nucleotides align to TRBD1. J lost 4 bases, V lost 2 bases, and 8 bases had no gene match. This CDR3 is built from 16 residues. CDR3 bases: TGTGCCAGCAGTTTACCCCGACAGGGTAGTTACAATGAGCAGTTCTTC. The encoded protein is CASSLPRQGSYNEQFF.